This T cell receptor (beta chain) was sequenced during a study of CD8 T cell repertoires and HIV-1 epitope variants. Produced via immunoSEQ multiplex PCR; TCRdb's table is partial and in-frame only. This sample has under 100,000 clones, with roughly 81% found just once. The CDR3 sequence is 13 residues long. From germline, CDR1 is MNHEY and CDR2 SVGAGI. The V gene lost 4 bases and the J gene lost 8 bases, with 14 bases spanning the gap. The sequenced sample was uncultured baseline CD8+ T cells from peripheral blood mononuclear cells (PBMCs). The chain combines TRBV6-5 with TRBJ1-2; tentative D call: TRBD1 (5 bases). The clonotype comes from a male donor with HIV. The CDR3 DNA reads TGTGCCAGCAGTTCGCAGGGTCCCGGGGGCTACACCTTC. It codes for CASSSQGPGGYTF.